This T cell receptor beta chain was captured by sequencing in a study of regulatory T cells in long-lasting Graves disease. Study conclusions and caveats: Investigators studied peripheral blood only, not thyroid tissue.

Germline trimming cut 5 bases from V and 2 bases from J; bases unmatched to any gene: 16. CDR3 length: 19 amino acids. From germline, CDR1 is MNHEY and CDR2 SMNVEV (reference sequence). This sample's time point: newly diagnosed GD, antithyroid drugs for less than 3 months. Extracted RNA from PBMCs served as the source of the TCR library. Doctors identified Graves' disease using the American Thyroid Association guidelines. Patients of an endocrinology department in Xi'an, China, were included. This clonotype was seen repeatedly, ten times or more. What it binds is unknown. Arm-PCR of CDR3 regions and iRepertoire HTBI primers were the basis on which TCR beta libraries were built. TCRdb re-called the multiplex PCR reads through MiXCR, storing one row per CDR3 protein. Among hundreds of thousands of distinct CDR3 sequences listed, over 14% were seen once. Another study also made use of these data, one on T cells in Graves' hyperthyroidism and ophthalmopathy. That work adds: Most thyroid-expanded clonotypes above 0.001 were also found in blood.

This clonotype originated in a woman aged 40 to 49 with Graves disease. V and J are TRBV27 and TRBJ1-4; 8 bases fit TRBD1. The sequences come from peripheral blood mononuclear cells (PBMCs), collected at new diagnosis, from a patient treated with antithyroid drugs. CDR3 sequence (DNA): TGTGCCAGCAGTCGCCTTCAGGGGGCCGGGACATCGACTAATGAAAAACTGTTTTTT. Amino acid sequence: CASSRLQGAGTSTNEKLFF.